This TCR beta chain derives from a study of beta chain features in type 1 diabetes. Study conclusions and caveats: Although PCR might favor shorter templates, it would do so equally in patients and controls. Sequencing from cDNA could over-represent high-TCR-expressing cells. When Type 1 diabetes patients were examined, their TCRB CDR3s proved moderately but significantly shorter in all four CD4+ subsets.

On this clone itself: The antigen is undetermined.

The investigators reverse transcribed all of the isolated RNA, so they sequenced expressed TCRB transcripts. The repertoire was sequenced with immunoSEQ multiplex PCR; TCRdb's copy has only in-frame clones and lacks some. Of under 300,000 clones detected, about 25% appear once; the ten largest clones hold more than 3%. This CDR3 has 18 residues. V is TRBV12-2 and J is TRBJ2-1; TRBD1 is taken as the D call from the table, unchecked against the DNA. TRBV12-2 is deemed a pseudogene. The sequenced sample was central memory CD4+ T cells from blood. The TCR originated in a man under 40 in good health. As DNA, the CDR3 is TGTGCAAGTCGCTTAGGGCGATTATCGGGACAGGGTGACAATGAGCAGTTCTTC. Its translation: CASRLGRLSGQGDNEQFF.